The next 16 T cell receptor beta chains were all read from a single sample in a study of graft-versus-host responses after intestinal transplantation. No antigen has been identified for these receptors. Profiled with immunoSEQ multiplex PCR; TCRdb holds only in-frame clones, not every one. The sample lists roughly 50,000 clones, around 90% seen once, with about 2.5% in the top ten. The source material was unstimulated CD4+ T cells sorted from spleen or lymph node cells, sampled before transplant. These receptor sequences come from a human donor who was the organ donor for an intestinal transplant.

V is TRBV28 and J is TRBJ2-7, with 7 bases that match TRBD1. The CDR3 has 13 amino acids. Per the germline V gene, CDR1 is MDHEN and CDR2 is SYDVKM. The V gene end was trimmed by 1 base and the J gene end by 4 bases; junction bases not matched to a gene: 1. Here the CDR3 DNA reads TGTGCCAGCAGTTTATCCAGGGGGTACGAGCAGTACTTC. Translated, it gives CASSLSRGYEQYF.

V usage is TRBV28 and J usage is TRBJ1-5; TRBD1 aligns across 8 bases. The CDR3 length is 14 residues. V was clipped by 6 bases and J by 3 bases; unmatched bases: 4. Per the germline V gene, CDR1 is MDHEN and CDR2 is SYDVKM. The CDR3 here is CASSHRGFNQPQHF. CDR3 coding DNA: TGTGCCAGCAGCCACAGGGGGTTCAATCAGCCCCAGCATTTT. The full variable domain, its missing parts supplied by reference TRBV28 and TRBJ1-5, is DVKVTQSSRYLVKRTGEKVFLECVQDMDHENMFWYRQDPGLGLRLIYFSYDVKMKEKGDIPEGYSVSREKKERFSLILESASTNQTSMYLCASSHRGFNQPQHFGDGTRLSIL.

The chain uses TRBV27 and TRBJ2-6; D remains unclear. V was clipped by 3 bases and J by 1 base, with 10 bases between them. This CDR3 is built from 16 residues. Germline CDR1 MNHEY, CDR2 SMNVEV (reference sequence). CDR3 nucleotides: TGTGCCAGCAGTTTTTTCCTCTCGTCTGGGGCCAACGTCCTGACTTTC. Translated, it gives CASSFFLSSGANVLTF.

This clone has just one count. The CDR3, as DNA: TGTGCCAGCAGCTTAACCCCAGGGACAGATACGCAGTATTTT. Protein product: CASSLTPGTDTQYF. The genes are TRBV7-9 and TRBJ2-3, with a weak D call TRBD1 (5 bases). Germline lookup yields CDR1 SEHNR and CDR2 FQNEAQ (reference sequence). V lost 2 bases and J 3 bases, leaving 9 bases between the germline ends. There are 14 residues in the CDR3.

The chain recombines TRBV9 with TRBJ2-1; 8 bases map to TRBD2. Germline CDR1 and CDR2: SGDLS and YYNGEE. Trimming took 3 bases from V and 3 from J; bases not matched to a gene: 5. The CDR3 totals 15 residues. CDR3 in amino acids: CASSAGGGGYNEQFF. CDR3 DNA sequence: TGTGCCAGCAGCGCCGGGGGGGGCGGCTACAATGAGCAGTTCTTC. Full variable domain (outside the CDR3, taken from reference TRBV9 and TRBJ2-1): DSGVTQTPKHLITATGQRVTLRCSPRSGDLSVYWYQQSLDQGLQFLIQYYNGEERAKGNILERFSAQQFPDLHSELNLSSLELGDSALYFCASSAGGGGYNEQFFGPGTRLTVL.

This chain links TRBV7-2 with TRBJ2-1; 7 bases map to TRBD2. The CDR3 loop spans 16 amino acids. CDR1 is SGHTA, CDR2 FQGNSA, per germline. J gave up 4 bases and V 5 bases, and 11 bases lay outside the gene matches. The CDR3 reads CASSPLLSGAYNEQFF. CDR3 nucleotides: TGTGCCAGCAGCCCACTACTAAGCGGGGCGTACAATGAGCAGTTCTTC.

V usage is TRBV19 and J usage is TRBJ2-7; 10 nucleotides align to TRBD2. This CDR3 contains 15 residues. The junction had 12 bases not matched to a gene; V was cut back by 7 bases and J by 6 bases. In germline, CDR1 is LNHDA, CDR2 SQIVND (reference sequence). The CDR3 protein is CASTSEREGVGEQYF. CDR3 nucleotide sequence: TGTGCCAGTACCTCGGAGCGGGAGGGTGTCGGCGAGCAGTACTTC.

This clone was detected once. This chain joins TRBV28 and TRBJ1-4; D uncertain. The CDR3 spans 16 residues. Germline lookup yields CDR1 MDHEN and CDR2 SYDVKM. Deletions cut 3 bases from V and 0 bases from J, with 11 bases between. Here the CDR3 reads CASSFLGRTTNEKLFF. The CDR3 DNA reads TGTGCCAGCAGTTTTCTAGGGCGAACAACTAATGAAAAACTGTTTTTT.

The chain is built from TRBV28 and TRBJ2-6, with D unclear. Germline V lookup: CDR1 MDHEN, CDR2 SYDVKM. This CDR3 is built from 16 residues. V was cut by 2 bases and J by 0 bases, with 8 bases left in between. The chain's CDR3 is CASSLGWGSGANVLTF. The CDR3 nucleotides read TGTGCCAGCAGTTTAGGGTGGGGCTCTGGGGCCAACGTCCTGACTTTC. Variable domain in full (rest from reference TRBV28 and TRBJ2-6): DVKVTQSSRYLVKRTGEKVFLECVQDMDHENMFWYRQDPGLGLRLIYFSYDVKMKEKGDIPEGYSVSREKKERFSLILESASTNQTSMYLCASSLGWGSGANVLTFGAGSRLTVL.

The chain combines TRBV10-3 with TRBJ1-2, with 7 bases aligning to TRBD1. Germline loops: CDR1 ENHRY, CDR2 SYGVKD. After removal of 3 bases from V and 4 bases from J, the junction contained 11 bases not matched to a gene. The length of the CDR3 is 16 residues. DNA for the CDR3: TGTGCCATCAGTGATCACCGCGACAGGGTAACCTATGGCTACACCTTC. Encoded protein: CAISDHRDRVTYGYTF.

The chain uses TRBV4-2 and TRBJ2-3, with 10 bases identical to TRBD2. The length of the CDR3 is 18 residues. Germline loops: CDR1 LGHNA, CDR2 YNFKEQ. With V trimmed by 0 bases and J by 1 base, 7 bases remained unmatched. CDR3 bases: TGTGCCAGCAGCCAAGATACCCCCGGGACTAGCGGCACAGATACGCAGTATTTT. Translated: CASSQDTPGTSGTDTQYF.

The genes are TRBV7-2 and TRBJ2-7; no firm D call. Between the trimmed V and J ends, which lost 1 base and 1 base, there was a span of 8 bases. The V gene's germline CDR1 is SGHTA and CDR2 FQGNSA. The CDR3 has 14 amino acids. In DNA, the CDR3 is TGTGCCAGCAGCTTAGAGGCCGGTTCCTACGAGCAGTACTTC. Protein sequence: CASSLEAGSYEQYF. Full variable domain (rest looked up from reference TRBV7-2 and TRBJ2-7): GAGVSQSPSNKVTEKGKDVELRCDPISGHTALYWYRQSLGQGLEFLIYFQGNSAPDKSGLPSDRFSAERTGGSVSTLTIQRTQQEDSAVYLCASSLEAGSYEQYFGPGTRLTVT.

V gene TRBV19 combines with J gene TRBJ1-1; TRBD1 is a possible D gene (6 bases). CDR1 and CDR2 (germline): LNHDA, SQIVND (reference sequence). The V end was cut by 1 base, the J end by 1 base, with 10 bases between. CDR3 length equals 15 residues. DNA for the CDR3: TGTGCCAGTAGTATAGGGGGGGCGCCGAACACTGAAGCTTTCTTT. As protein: CASSIGGAPNTEAFF.

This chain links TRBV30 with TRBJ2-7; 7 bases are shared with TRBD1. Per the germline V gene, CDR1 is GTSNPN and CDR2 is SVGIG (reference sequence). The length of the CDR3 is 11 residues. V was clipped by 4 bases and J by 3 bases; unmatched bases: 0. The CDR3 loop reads CAWTGGYEQYF. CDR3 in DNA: TGTGCCTGGACAGGGGGCTACGAGCAGTACTTC.

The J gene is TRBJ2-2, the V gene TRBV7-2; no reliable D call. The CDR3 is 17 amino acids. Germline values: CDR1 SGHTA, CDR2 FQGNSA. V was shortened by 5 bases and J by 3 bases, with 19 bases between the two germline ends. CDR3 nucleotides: TGTGCCAGCAGCCCGCGCCCGCCGGGTGCCTACACCGGGGAGCTGTTTTTT. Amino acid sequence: CASSPRPPGAYTGELFF.

The CDR3 region has the DNA TGTGCCAGCAGTTACGAGGGGACGGCCAATGAGCAGTTCTTC. Translating it yields CASSYEGTANEQFF. The chain combines TRBV6-5 with TRBJ2-1; D is possibly TRBD1 or TRBD2 (5 bases each). Germline lookup yields CDR1 MNHEY and CDR2 SVGAGI. Trimming stripped 2 bases from V and 6 bases from J, with 11 bases between. The CDR3 consists of 14 residues.